This is a list of T cell receptor beta chains from one sample in a study of brain metastases from non-small cell lung cancer. The data were produced by immunoSEQ multiplex PCR, yet TCRdb's version contains in-frame clones alone and is incomplete. The sample has about 6,000 clones; roughly 80% are singletons. The sequenced sample was primary lung tumor tissue. Receptors were obtained from a donor aged 40 or older with non-small cell lung cancer. CDR3s include the opening cysteine and the closing phenylalanine or tryptophan. Fields, in order: J gene, V gene, D gene, clone size, CDR3 protein, CDR3 DNA. The D gene is left open where the match is weak. Part of the rows lack a size; the others show once, few, many or a class for expanded clones.

J gene: TRBJ1-2; V gene: TRBV2; D gene: -; clone size: -; CDR3 protein: CASSERRVAYGYTF; CDR3 DNA: TGTGCCAGCAGTGAACGTAGGGTCGCCTATGGCTACACCTTC
J gene: TRBJ2-7; V gene: TRBV28; D gene: TRBD1; clone size: -; CDR3 protein: CASGPPGTGYYEQYF; CDR3 DNA: TGTGCCAGTGGGCCCCCCGGGACAGGCTACTACGAGCAGTACTTC
J gene: TRBJ2-2; V gene: TRBV7-9; D gene: TRBD1; clone size: -; CDR3 protein: CASSRTGVAGELFF; CDR3 DNA: TGTGCCAGCAGCAGGACAGGGGTGGCCGGGGAGCTGTTTTTT
J gene: TRBJ2-7; V gene: TRBV5-1; D gene: TRBD2; clone size: -; CDR3 protein: CASSTSGGAYEQYF; CDR3 DNA: TGCGCCAGCAGCACTAGCGGGGGGGCCTACGAGCAGTACTTC
J gene: TRBJ1-2; V gene: TRBV9; D gene: -; clone size: -; CDR3 protein: CASSVGEGHYGYTF; CDR3 DNA: TGTGCCAGCAGCGTAGGAGAGGGTCACTATGGCTACACCTTC
J gene: TRBJ1-5; V gene: TRBV30; D gene: -; clone size: once; CDR3 protein: CAWSVAGFNQPQHF; CDR3 DNA: TGTGCCTGGAGTGTAGCGGGATTCAATCAGCCCCAGCATTTT
J gene: TRBJ1-1; V gene: TRBV11-3; D gene: -; clone size: -; CDR3 protein: CASSLAWDTEAFF; CDR3 DNA: TGTGCCAGCAGCTTAGCATGGGACACTGAAGCTTTCTTT
J gene: TRBJ2-1; V gene: TRBV11-2; D gene: TRBD2; clone size: -; CDR3 protein: CASSSGVLAGVTNNEQFF; CDR3 DNA: TGTGCCAGCAGCTCAGGGGTCCTAGCGGGGGTTACCAACAATGAGCAGTTCTTC
J gene: TRBJ1-2; V gene: TRBV14; D gene: -; clone size: -; CDR3 protein: CASSQDPRERGYTF; CDR3 DNA: TGTGCCAGCAGCCAAGACCCCAGGGAGCGAGGCTACACCTTC
J gene: TRBJ1-2; V gene: TRBV27; D gene: TRBD1; clone size: -; CDR3 protein: CASRPTGDYGYTF; CDR3 DNA: TGTGCCAGCAGGCCTACAGGGGACTATGGCTACACTTTC
J gene: TRBJ2-7; V gene: TRBV5-4; D gene: -; clone size: -; CDR3 protein: CASSRPGSTYEQYF; CDR3 DNA: TGTGCCAGCAGCCGTCCGGGTTCGACCTACGAGCAGTACTTC
J gene: TRBJ2-7; V gene: TRBV7-9; D gene: -; clone size: -; CDR3 protein: CASSFHREGGEQYF; CDR3 DNA: TGTGCCAGCAGCTTTCACAGGGAAGGGGGTGAGCAGTACTTC
J gene: TRBJ2-3; V gene: TRBV27; D gene: TRBD2; clone size: -; CDR3 protein: CASSLKAGVTDTQYF; CDR3 DNA: TGTGCCAGCAGTTTAAAAGCGGGGGTTACAGATACGCAGTATTTT
J gene: TRBJ1-6; V gene: TRBV5-1; D gene: -; clone size: few; CDR3 protein: CASSPLGANSPLHF; CDR3 DNA: TGCGCCAGCAGCCCTCTGGGGGCCAATTCACCCCTCCACTTT
J gene: TRBJ1-6; V gene: TRBV28; D gene: -; clone size: -; CDR3 protein: CASSSLGGSYNSPLHF; CDR3 DNA: TGTGCCAGCAGCTCCCTAGGAGGCTCCTATAATTCACCCCTCCACTTT
J gene: TRBJ1-2; V gene: TRBV19; D gene: TRBD1; clone size: -; CDR3 protein: CASIGQGRFYGYTF; CDR3 DNA: TGTGCCAGTATCGGACAGGGGAGATTCTATGGCTACACCTTC
J gene: TRBJ2-6; V gene: TRBV14; D gene: TRBD1; clone size: -; CDR3 protein: CASSQDQKGALTGANVLTF; CDR3 DNA: TGTGCCAGCAGCCAAGATCAGAAGGGGGCGCTTACTGGGGCCAACGTCCTGACTTTC
J gene: TRBJ1-1; V gene: TRBV6-4; D gene: -; clone size: -; CDR3 protein: CASSDSTGGEAFF; CDR3 DNA: TGTGCCAGCAGTGACTCGACAGGAGGAGAAGCTTTCTTT
J gene: TRBJ1-4; V gene: TRBV6-6; D gene: -; clone size: -; CDR3 protein: CASSLPGGPTNEKLFF; CDR3 DNA: TGTGCCAGCAGCCTCCCGGGGGGCCCAACTAATGAAAAACTGTTTTTT
J gene: TRBJ2-7; V gene: TRBV4-3; D gene: -; clone size: -; CDR3 protein: CASSRTSGDGYEQYF; CDR3 DNA: TGCGCCAGCAGCCGTACCTCAGGGGACGGCTACGAGCAGTACTTC
J gene: TRBJ2-5; V gene: TRBV30; D gene: TRBD1; clone size: -; CDR3 protein: CAWSVWGRGETQYF; CDR3 DNA: TGTGCCTGGAGTGTATGGGGCAGGGGGGAGACCCAGTACTTC
J gene: TRBJ2-2; V gene: TRBV2; D gene: -; clone size: once; CDR3 protein: CASTRSPPPTGELFF; CDR3 DNA: TGTGCCAGCACAAGAAGCCCGCCGCCTACCGGGGAGCTGTTTTTT
J gene: TRBJ2-3; V gene: TRBV6-5; D gene: -; clone size: once; CDR3 protein: CASTGAWPYTDTQYF; CDR3 DNA: TGTGCCAGCACCGGGGCCTGGCCCTACACAGATACGCAGTATTTT
J gene: TRBJ2-1; V gene: TRBV7-9; D gene: -; clone size: -; CDR3 protein: CASTLSHEQFF; CDR3 DNA: TGTGCCAGCACCCTCTCCCATGAGCAGTTCTTC
J gene: TRBJ1-5; V gene: TRBV19; D gene: -; clone size: -; CDR3 protein: CASSIQGTRYQPQHF; CDR3 DNA: TGTGCCAGTAGTATACAGGGGACCCGGTATCAGCCCCAGCATTTT
J gene: TRBJ1-3; V gene: TRBV6-1; D gene: -; clone size: -; CDR3 protein: CASSETQRGAFSGNTIYF; CDR3 DNA: TGTGCCAGCAGTGAAACCCAAAGAGGTGCCTTCTCTGGAAACACCATATATTTT
J gene: TRBJ2-2; V gene: TRBV12-5; D gene: -; clone size: -; CDR3 protein: CASGPGVTSRDTGELFF; CDR3 DNA: TGTGCTAGTGGTCCCGGCGTGACGAGCAGGGACACCGGGGAGCTGTTTTTT
J gene: TRBJ2-1; V gene: TRBV7-2; D gene: TRBD2; clone size: once; CDR3 protein: CASSSSGGAVYNEQFF; CDR3 DNA: TGTGCCAGCAGCTCTAGCGGGGGGGCGGTGTACAATGAGCAGTTCTTC
J gene: TRBJ2-1; V gene: TRBV15; D gene: -; clone size: -; CDR3 protein: CATSRVSQYNEQFF; CDR3 DNA: TGTGCCACCAGCAGAGTAAGCCAATACAATGAGCAGTTCTTC
J gene: TRBJ1-1; V gene: TRBV28; D gene: -; clone size: -; CDR3 protein: CASSLLGTEAFF; CDR3 DNA: TGTGCCAGCAGTTTATTAGGCACTGAAGCTTTCTTT
J gene: TRBJ2-5; V gene: TRBV11-1; D gene: -; clone size: -; CDR3 protein: CASTSGAGEETQYF; CDR3 DNA: TGTGCCAGCACCTCCGGGGCCGGGGAGGAGACCCAGTACTTC
J gene: TRBJ1-3; V gene: TRBV19; D gene: TRBD1; clone size: once; CDR3 protein: CASSITGAGNTIYF; CDR3 DNA: TGTGCCAGTAGTATAACAGGGGCTGGAAACACCATATATTTT
J gene: TRBJ2-3; V gene: TRBV28; D gene: TRBD2; clone size: once; CDR3 protein: CASQKSPSGGATDTQYF; CDR3 DNA: TGTGCCAGCCAAAAGTCCCCTAGCGGGGGGGCCACAGATACGCAGTATTTT
J gene: TRBJ2-1; V gene: TRBV7-9; D gene: TRBD2; clone size: -; CDR3 protein: CASSSPGLAQTNEQFF; CDR3 DNA: TGTGCCAGCAGCTCGCCGGGACTAGCACAGACCAATGAGCAGTTCTTC
J gene: TRBJ1-1; V gene: TRBV28; D gene: -; clone size: -; CDR3 protein: CASSSTGRTEAFF; CDR3 DNA: TGTGCCAGCAGTTCTACAGGGCGGACTGAAGCTTTCTTT
J gene: TRBJ2-7; V gene: TRBV7-2; D gene: -; clone size: -; CDR3 protein: CASSPQKGIEQYF; CDR3 DNA: TGTGCCAGCAGCCCCCAGAAGGGGATCGAGCAGTACTTC
J gene: TRBJ1-4; V gene: TRBV21-1; D gene: -; clone size: -; CDR3 protein: CASSPREKLFF; CDR3 DNA: TGTGCCAGCAGCCCCAGGGAAAAACTGTTTTTT
J gene: TRBJ1-6; V gene: TRBV5-5; D gene: -; clone size: -; CDR3 protein: CASSSRDNSPLHF; CDR3 DNA: TGTGCCAGCAGCTCTAGGGACAATTCACCCCTCCACTTT
J gene: TRBJ1-1; V gene: TRBV10-1; D gene: -; clone size: -; CDR3 protein: CASSASSIGTEAFF; CDR3 DNA: TGCGCCAGCAGTGCTTCCTCCATTGGCACTGAAGCTTTCTTT
J gene: TRBJ1-3; V gene: TRBV3-1/TRBV3-2; D gene: TRBD1; clone size: -; CDR3 protein: CASSPLAGTGTIYF; CDR3 DNA: TGTGCCAGCAGCCCTCTCGCCGGGACAGGGACCATATATTTT
J gene: TRBJ2-1; V gene: TRBV6-6; D gene: TRBD2; clone size: once; CDR3 protein: CASSRAGTSYNEQFF; CDR3 DNA: TGTGCCAGCAGTCGGGCGGGGACTAGCTACAATGAGCAGTTCTTC
J gene: TRBJ1-6; V gene: TRBV5-1; D gene: -; clone size: -; CDR3 protein: CASSSGHLNPLHF; CDR3 DNA: TGCGCCAGCAGCTCCGGGCATCTCAATCCCCTCCACTTT
J gene: TRBJ2-7; V gene: TRBV27; D gene: TRBD2; clone size: -; CDR3 protein: CASSLAGGYEQYF; CDR3 DNA: TGTGCCAGCAGTTTAGCGGGGGGATACGAGCAGTACTTC
J gene: TRBJ1-1; V gene: TRBV6-5; D gene: -; clone size: few; CDR3 protein: CASRASQGVAEAFF; CDR3 DNA: TGTGCCAGCAGGGCTTCCCAGGGAGTGGCTGAAGCTTTCTTT
J gene: TRBJ1-5; V gene: TRBV3-1/TRBV3-2; D gene: TRBD1; clone size: -; CDR3 protein: CASSPTGANQPQHF; CDR3 DNA: TGTGCCAGCAGCCCGACAGGGGCCAATCAGCCCCAGCATTTT
J gene: TRBJ1-1; V gene: TRBV7-2; D gene: -; clone size: -; CDR3 protein: CASSFTLATEAFF; CDR3 DNA: TGTGCCAGCAGCTTTACTCTGGCAACTGAAGCTTTCTTT
J gene: TRBJ1-2; V gene: TRBV19; D gene: -; clone size: -; CDR3 protein: CASSISLSYGYTF; CDR3 DNA: TGTGCCAGTAGTATCTCACTGAGCTATGGCTACACCTTC
J gene: TRBJ1-2; V gene: TRBV6-6; D gene: TRBD1; clone size: -; CDR3 protein: CASSPGDSRYGYTF; CDR3 DNA: TGTGCCAGCAGCCCCGGGGACAGCCGCTATGGCTACACCTTC
J gene: TRBJ2-7; V gene: TRBV2; D gene: TRBD2; clone size: -; CDR3 protein: CASSEMGGGSWEQYF; CDR3 DNA: TGTGCCAGCAGTGAGATGGGCGGGGGATCATGGGAGCAGTACTTC
J gene: TRBJ2-1; V gene: TRBV7-6; D gene: -; clone size: -; CDR3 protein: CASSITRGGEQFF; CDR3 DNA: TGTGCCAGCAGCATAACTAGGGGAGGTGAGCAGTTCTTC
J gene: TRBJ2-1; V gene: TRBV15; D gene: -; clone size: -; CDR3 protein: CATSPDRDEQFF; CDR3 DNA: TGTGCCACCAGCCCCGATAGGGATGAGCAGTTCTTC
J gene: TRBJ1-2; V gene: TRBV12-3/TRBV12-4; D gene: TRBD1; clone size: -; CDR3 protein: CASSLDRVSGYTF; CDR3 DNA: TGTGCCAGCAGCCTCGACAGGGTAAGCGGCTACACCTTC
J gene: TRBJ1-1; V gene: TRBV6-5; D gene: -; clone size: -; CDR3 protein: CASSYSMSGTIEAFF; CDR3 DNA: TGTGCCAGCAGTTACTCGATGAGTGGGACAATTGAAGCTTTCTTT